The 22 T cell receptor beta chains presented below share a single source sample, sequenced in a study of identical twins. From the 5' RACE reads, TCRdb called clonotypes with MiXCR, one entry per CDR3 protein. The sample yields roughly 690,000 distinct CDR3 sequences, approximately 21% seen once. In addition, the sample was reused for a study of T cells expressing NK-cell markers.

Sequenced: PBMCs. The receptors come from a young woman in good health.

In its sample, this clonotype was seen many times. A read error may account for a junction end that differs from germline. The chain combines TRBV5-1 with TRBJ2-7; D perhaps matches TRBD2 (6 bases). The CDR3 consists of 13 residues. The V gene's germline CDR1 is SGHRS and CDR2 YFSETQ. In nucleotides, the CDR3 is TGTGCCAGCAGCTGGGGGACTGCCTACGAGCAGTACTTC. Protein sequence: CASSWGTAYEQYF.

The V and J genes are TRBV6-5 and TRBJ1-1; D gene ambiguous. The CDR3 spans 11 residues. V lost 2 bases to trimming and J lost 6 bases, with 4 bases between them. CDR1 is MNHEY and CDR2 is SVGAGI in the germline V gene. Here the CDR3 DNA reads TGTGCCAGCAGTTACGGCCCTGAAGCTTTCTTT. It encodes CASSYGPEAFF.

This clonotype occurred a few times. This chain joins TRBV20-1 and TRBJ2-7; tentative D call: TRBD2 (5 bases). Trimming took 6 bases from V and 7 from J, leaving 13 bases between them. The CDR3 loop spans 11 amino acids. Germline V lookup: CDR1 DFQATT, CDR2 SNEGSKA (reference sequence). The CDR3 protein is CSARTVREQYF. In DNA, the CDR3 is TGCAGTGCAAGGACTGTAAGGGAGCAGTACTTC.

The chain joins TRBV7-2 to TRBJ2-4, with D possibly matching TRBD1 (6 bases). This CDR3 has 15 residues. Between the trimmed V and J ends, which lost 4 bases and 0 bases, there was a span of 10 bases. Germline assignment: CDR1 SGHTA and CDR2 FQGNSA. Written as DNA, the CDR3 is TGTGCCAGCAGCTCGACGGACAGAGCCAAAAACATTCAGTACTTC. Protein sequence: CASSSTDRAKNIQYF.

The chain joins TRBV5-1 to TRBJ2-1; 8 bases match TRBD2. V lost 4 bases to trimming and J lost 6 bases; unmatched junction nucleotides: 15. The CDR3 loop spans 17 amino acids. Germline V CDR1 and CDR2: SGHRS, YFSETQ. DNA for the CDR3: TGCGCCAGCAGCGGCCTGACCGGTAGCGGGGTCTCCAATGAGCAGTTCTTC. Its translation is CASSGLTGSGVSNEQFF.

This chain uses TRBV4-1 with TRBJ2-7, with D perhaps matching TRBD2 (5 bases). V was trimmed by 4 bases and J by 5 bases, leaving 12 bases between them. CDR1 is MGHRA, CDR2 YSYEKL, per germline. The CDR3 sequence is 13 residues long. As DNA, the CDR3 is TGCGCCAGCAGCCGGACTCTTGGCGACGAGCAGTACTTC. Protein sequence: CASSRTLGDEQYF.

The chain joins TRBV6-1 to TRBJ2-1; possible D gene TRBD2, 6 bases. Trimming removed 3 bases from V and 6 bases from J, with 18 bases in between. Germline-derived CDR1 and CDR2 are MNHNS and SASEGT. The CDR3 consists of 16 residues. The CDR3 spells CASSDRGGDPANEQFF. Here the CDR3 DNA reads TGTGCCAGCAGTGATCGCGGAGGGGACCCAGCCAATGAGCAGTTCTTC.

The chain carries TRBV3-1 and TRBJ2-1; no clear D. Germline CDR1 and CDR2: LGHDT and YNNKEL (reference sequence). This CDR3 contains 16 residues. Trimming took 0 bases from V and 5 from J, leaving 14 bases between them. In DNA form, the CDR3 reads TGTGCCAGCAGCCAAGACTCGGAATGGCCGAACAATGAGCAGTTCTTC. It is translated as CASSQDSEWPNNEQFF.

CDR3 in DNA: TGTGCCAGCAGCGTTCAGGGACAGGGCCCCTACGAGCAGTACTTC. Amino acid sequence: CASSVQGQGPYEQYF. The chain uses TRBV2 and TRBJ2-7; 9 bases are shared with TRBD1. Looked up from germline, CDR1 is SNHLY and CDR2 is FYNNEI. The CDR3 spans 15 residues. Trimming took 6 bases from V and 2 from J; bases not matched to a gene: 8.

This clonotype was counted ten times or more. V and J are TRBV12-3 or TRBV12-4 and TRBJ2-7; TRBD1 aligns across 9 bases. V shed 6 bases, J shed 2 bases, and the junction held 5 bases outside the gene matches. This CDR3 has 14 amino acids. The CDR3: CASSSNRGPYEQYF. The CDR3 DNA follows: TGTGCCAGCAGCAGTAACAGGGGGCCCTACGAGCAGTACTTC.

This clonotype appeared a few times. The chain couples TRBV20-1 to TRBJ2-7, with 9 bases matching TRBD1. The CDR3 is 14 amino acids. V lost 0 bases, J lost 6 bases, and 6 bases stayed unmatched. Per germline, CDR1 DFQATT and CDR2 SNEGSKA (reference sequence). CDR3 region: CSAREGQGKGEQYF. CDR3 DNA: TGCAGTGCTAGAGAAGGACAGGGGAAGGGCGAGCAGTACTTC.

This clonotype was seen only a few times. V usage is TRBV29-1 and J usage is TRBJ1-2, with D tentatively TRBD1 (6 bases). CDR3 length: 13 residues. CDR1 and CDR2 from the germline V gene are SQVTM and ANQGSEA. V was trimmed by 6 bases and J by 0 bases, leaving 11 bases between them. The CDR3, as DNA: TGCAGCGTGAGACAGGTTTCTAACTATGGCTACACCTTC. Its protein is CSVRQVSNYGYTF. Supplemented by reference TRBV29-1 and TRBJ1-2, the full variable domain reads SAVISQKPSRDICQRGTSLTIQCQVDSQVTMMFWYRQQPGQSLTLIATANQGSEATYESGFVIDKFPISRPNLTFSTLTVSNMSPEDSSIYLCSVRQVSNYGYTFGSGTRLTVV.

The V gene is TRBV20-1, the J gene TRBJ2-3, with unresolved D. CDR3 length: 12 residues. V was clipped by 3 bases and J by 5 bases, with 9 bases between them. Germline V lookup: CDR1 DFQATT, CDR2 SNEGSKA (reference sequence). This CDR3 is CSARVWGDTQYF. CDR3 in DNA: TGCAGTGCTAGGGTCTGGGGAGATACGCAGTATTTT.

This clonotype was counted only a few times. The chain employs TRBV20-1 and TRBJ2-2, with TRBD1 identical over 8 bases. CDR1 and CDR2 (germline): DFQATT, SNEGSKA (reference sequence). Trimming took 1 base from V and 5 from J; bases not matched to a gene: 6. There are 15 residues in the CDR3. DNA of the CDR3: TGCAGTGCTAGAGGGACAGGGAAAAGGACCGGGGAGCTGTTTTTT. Protein product: CSARGTGKRTGELFF.

This chain joins TRBV7-2 and TRBJ2-7; D is perhaps TRBD1 or TRBD2 (6 bases each). V dropped 0 bases and J dropped 2 bases, with 14 bases sitting between them. This CDR3 comprises 16 residues. Germline CDR1 SGHTA, CDR2 FQGNSA. Here the CDR3 reads CASSLASVGGPYEQYF. The CDR3 coding sequence is TGTGCCAGCAGCTTAGCCTCCGTGGGGGGCCCCTACGAGCAGTACTTC.

The V gene is TRBV11-2, the J gene TRBJ2-6; a weak D match, TRBD2 (5 bases). V was pared by 2 bases and J by 2 bases, with 16 bases between. The germline V gene encodes CDR1 SGHAT and CDR2 FQNNGV. There are 18 residues in the CDR3. The CDR3 is CASSLRNARGPGANVLTF. CDR3 DNA: TGTGCCAGCAGCTTAAGAAATGCCCGGGGTCCTGGGGCCAACGTCCTGACTTTC.

This clonotype was seen a few times. The chain combines TRBV12-3 or TRBV12-4 with TRBJ1-2; D gene uncertain. This CDR3 is 13 amino acids long. Trimming stripped 7 bases from V and 1 base from J, with 10 bases between. The CDR3, as DNA: TGTGCCAGCAAGACGGCAGATAACTATGGCTACACCTTC. Residues: CASKTADNYGYTF.

This clonotype appeared a few times. V usage is TRBV7-6 and J usage is TRBJ1-6; D is undetermined. Germline CDR1 and CDR2: SGHVS and FNYEAQ. With 1 base removed from V and 7 bases from J, the gap between germline ends came to 11 bases. The CDR3 is 15 amino acids. The CDR3 loop reads CASSLGLRGNSPLHF. The CDR3 nucleotides are TGTGCCAGCAGCTTAGGTCTGCGTGGGAATTCACCCCTCCACTTT.

The chain links TRBV5-1 to TRBJ2-6; D possibly matches TRBD1 or TRBD2 (5 bases each). The V gene's germline CDR1 is SGHRS and CDR2 YFSETQ. With 4 bases removed from V and 1 base from J, the gap between germline ends came to 18 bases. This CDR3 contains 18 residues. This CDR3 is CASSPRRVGGSGANVLTF. DNA of the CDR3: TGCGCCAGCAGCCCTAGAAGGGTTGGGGGATCTGGGGCCAACGTCCTGACTTTC. The full variable domain, in which reference TRBV5-1 and TRBJ2-6 provide the parts outside the CDR3, is KAGVTQTPRYLIKTRGQQVTLSCSPISGHRSVSWYQQTPGQGLQFLFEYFSETQRNKGNFPGRFSGRQFSNSRSEMNVSTLELGDSALYLCASSPRRVGGSGANVLTFGAGSRLTVL.

This clonotype was counted only a few times. In DNA, the CDR3 is TGTGCCAGCTCCCGACAGGGGCTTAGCACAGATACGCAGTATTTT. It is translated as CASSRQGLSTDTQYF. The chain is built from TRBV5-5 and TRBJ2-3; TRBD1 matches 8 bases. Trimming cost V 7 bases and J 0 bases; bases outside gene matches: 7. CDR3 length: 15 amino acids. Germline V gives CDR1 SGHKS, CDR2 YYEKEE (reference sequence).

This clonotype has ten or more counts. The chain carries TRBV18 and TRBJ2-3; perhaps TRBD2 as D (5 bases). The germline V gene encodes CDR1 KGHSH and CDR2 LQKENI. Trimming left V 2 bases short and J 1 base short, with 13 bases between. The CDR3 runs to 16 residues. CDR3 residues: CASSPYGSSGTDTQYF. CDR3 nucleotide sequence: TGTGCCAGCTCACCATATGGGAGCTCGGGCACAGATACGCAGTATTTT.

The V and J genes are TRBV3-1 and TRBJ2-5; D not resolved. Looked up from germline, CDR1 is LGHDT and CDR2 is YNNKEL (reference sequence). Trimming took off 1 base at V and 0 bases at J, with 12 bases between the two ends. The CDR3 consists of 16 residues. CDR3 nucleotides: TGTGCCAGCAGCCAAGGACTCAACTCGTACCAAGAGACCCAGTACTTC. Translating gives CASSQGLNSYQETQYF.